The 25 T cell receptor beta chains below all came from one sample that was sequenced in a study of T cell responses to AZD1222 COVID-19 vaccine. TCRdb keeps only in-frame clones here, not all; method: immunoSEQ multiplex PCR. The table includes roughly 72,000 clones, roughly 85% detected once. Here the sequenced sample was peripheral blood, taken on day 0 of AZD1222 vaccination. The receptors come from an adult in good health.

The chain couples TRBV5-5 to TRBJ1-1; 7 nucleotides line up with TRBD1. Per germline, CDR1 SGHKS and CDR2 YYEKEE (reference sequence). The CDR3 has 14 amino acids. Trimming took 4 bases from V and 4 from J; bases not matched to a gene: 7. The CDR3 reads CASSLEQGITEAFF. DNA of the CDR3: TGTGCCAGCAGCCTTGAACAGGGGATCACTGAAGCTTTCTTT.

CDR3 residues: CASSFVTDTQYF. The DNA of the CDR3 is TGTGCCAGCAGCTTCGTGACAGATACGCAGTATTTT. J is TRBJ2-3 and V is TRBV7-9; no firm D call. CDR3 size: 12 residues. Germline V gene lookup returns CDR1 SEHNR and CDR2 FQNEAQ (reference sequence). V lost 3 bases and J lost 3, with 4 bases in between.

The gene calls are TRBV6-5 and TRBJ1-5, with TRBD1 matching 8 bases. CDR1 is MNHEY and CDR2 is SVGAGI in the germline V gene. The CDR3 runs to 15 residues. V lost 7 bases, J lost 10 bases, and 15 bases stayed unmatched. The CDR3 loop is CASTKLQGVGEPQHF. Here the CDR3 DNA reads TGTGCCAGCACCAAATTACAGGGGGTAGGGGAACCCCAGCATTTT.

The chain links TRBV5-1 to TRBJ2-1; a weak D match, TRBD2 (5 bases). Germline CDR1 and CDR2: SGHRS and YFSETQ. The CDR3 extends over 15 amino acids. V was clipped by 3 bases and J by 1 base, with 11 bases between them. For the CDR3, the DNA is TGCGCCAGCAGCTCGGACGGGATTTCCTACAATGAGCAGTTCTTC. Amino acids: CASSSDGISYNEQFF.

J is TRBJ1-1 and V is TRBV24-1; the D is unclear. The length of the CDR3 is 12 residues. Looked up from germline, CDR1 is KGHDR and CDR2 is SFDVKD. V was clipped by 4 bases and J by 7 bases, with 9 bases between them. In DNA, the CDR3 is TGTGCCACCAGTGAGGACGGCCGTGAAGCTTTCTTT. Protein: CATSEDGREAFF.

The V call is TRBV4-1, the J call TRBJ2-7; unclear D gene. Germline V gene sequence: CDR1 MGHRA, CDR2 YSYEKL. There are 15 residues in the CDR3. The V end was cut by 0 bases, the J end by 5 bases, with 14 bases between. The CDR3 sequence: CASSQEAVPHHEQYF. The CDR3 nucleotides read TGCGCCAGCAGCCAAGAGGCAGTCCCACACCACGAGCAGTACTTC.

This clone showed up just a few times. The CDR3 DNA is TGCGCCAGCAGCCCGGGGGCCGATAGCAATCAGCCCCAGCATTTT. Its protein is CASSPGADSNQPQHF. The genes are TRBV5-1 and TRBJ1-5; D may be TRBD1 (6 bases). Germline V gene sequence: CDR1 SGHRS, CDR2 YFSETQ. V was cut by 4 bases and J by 0 bases, with 11 bases left in between. This CDR3 region has 15 residues. The entire variable domain, with the rest obtained from reference TRBV5-1 and TRBJ1-5, is as follows: KAGVTQTPRYLIKTRGQQVTLSCSPISGHRSVSWYQQTPGQGLQFLFEYFSETQRNKGNFPGRFSGRQFSNSRSEMNVSTLELGDSALYLCASSPGADSNQPQHFGDGTRLSIL.

J is TRBJ2-4 and V is TRBV13, with TRBD2 matching 8 bases. Trimming at V came to 7 bases and at J to 0 bases, leaving 17 bases not matched to a gene. CDR1 is PRHDT and CDR2 is FYEKMQ in the germline V gene (reference sequence). The CDR3 has 19 residues. The CDR3 sequence: CASTLDQRGRFLAKNIQYF. CDR3 nucleotide sequence: TGTGCCAGCACCCTGGACCAGCGGGGGAGATTTTTAGCCAAAAACATTCAGTACTTC.

The chain recombines TRBV7-7 with TRBJ2-1, with 10 bases that match TRBD2. CDR3 size: 14 residues. CDR1 and CDR2 (germline): SSHAT, FNYEAQ (reference sequence). Trimming took 5 bases from V and 8 from J; bases not matched to a gene: 6. CDR3 protein: CASSRTSGSDEQFF. CDR3 nucleotide sequence: TGTGCCAGCAGCCGGACTAGCGGTAGCGATGAGCAGTTCTTC.

V and J are TRBV4-1 and TRBJ1-2, with 10 bases lining up with TRBD1. Germline V gives CDR1 MGHRA, CDR2 YSYEKL. The CDR3 runs to 16 residues. V shed 1 base and J 1 base; nucleotides not matched to a gene: 3. The CDR3 nucleotides read TGCGCCAGCAGCCAAGGGACAGGGGGGATTAACTATGGCTACACCTTC. Translating it yields CASSQGTGGINYGYTF.

The chain couples TRBV19 to TRBJ2-1; D is uncertain. Trimming pared 1 base from V and 3 bases from J, leaving 7 bases between. Germline V gene lookup returns CDR1 LNHDA and CDR2 SQIVND (reference sequence). There are 14 residues in the CDR3. The CDR3 DNA sequence: TGTGCCAGTAGTATAGCCGCAGGCTACAATGAGCAGTTCTTC. Residues: CASSIAAGYNEQFF.

The chain uses TRBV20-1 and TRBJ2-3; D remains ambiguous. Trimming cost V 3 bases and J 7 bases, with 20 bases left between them. Germline CDR1 is DFQATT and CDR2 is SNEGSKA (reference sequence). This CDR3 contains 15 residues. This CDR3 reads CSASRVLAESNTQYF. CDR3 bases: TGCAGTGCTAGTCGAGTCCTGGCGGAATCTAATACGCAGTATTTT.

The CDR3 region has the DNA TGTGCCAGCAGCCGGCAGGGGGCGAGGGCCCTTAACAATGAGCAGTTCTTC. It codes for CASSRQGARALNNEQFF. The rearrangement links TRBV7-9 to TRBJ2-1, with TRBD1 matching over 8 bases. This CDR3 is built from 17 residues. With 5 bases clipped from V and 5 bases from J, the junction kept 14 bases outside the gene matches. Per the germline V gene, CDR1 is SEHNR and CDR2 is FQNEAQ (reference sequence).

The rearrangement links TRBV5-6 to TRBJ1-1; tentative D call: TRBD1 (5 bases). Germline CDR1 reads SGHDT; CDR2 reads YYEEEE. V was shortened by 2 bases and J by 1 base, with 6 bases between the two germline ends. The CDR3 is 13 residues long. The CDR3 region is CASSFGGNTEAFF. The CDR3 DNA is TGTGCCAGCAGCTTCGGGGGGAACACTGAAGCTTTCTTT.

CDR3 coding DNA: TGTGCCATCAACGGAGACGATAATGGCTACACCTTC. It encodes CAINGDDNGYTF. The chain is built from TRBV10-3 and TRBJ1-2; no firm D call. Between the trimmed V and J ends, which lost 7 bases and 6 bases, there was a span of 12 bases. The CDR3 is 12 amino acids. Germline V CDR1 and CDR2: ENHRY, SYGVKD.

For this clone: The same CDR3 arises from other DNA sequences in this sample as well. The chain employs TRBV11-2 and TRBJ1-5; D uncertain. CDR1 is SGHAT and CDR2 is FQNNGV in the germline V gene. V was clipped by 1 base and J by 5 bases, with 6 bases between them. The CDR3 spans 13 residues. The CDR3 region is CASSLGSDQPQHF. CDR3 coding DNA: TGTGCCAGCAGCTTAGGTTCCGATCAGCCCCAGCATTTT.

The CDR3 DNA reads TGTGCCAGCCTACCGCGACTTTTCCGAGGGAACCTTCCCGGGGAGCTGTTTTTT. Amino acids: CASLPRLFRGNLPGELFF. The rearrangement joins TRBV13 to TRBJ2-2, with D possibly TRBD2 on 5 matching bases. V was shortened by 8 bases and J by 6 bases, with 28 bases between the two germline ends. The CDR3 contains 18 residues. Germline V gene data show CDR1 as PRHDT and CDR2 as FYEKMQ (reference sequence). The full variable domain, its missing parts supplied by reference TRBV13 and TRBJ2-2, is AAGVIQSPRHLIKEKRETATLKCYPIPRHDTVYWYQQGPGQDPQFLISFYEKMQSDKGSIPDRFSAQQFSDYHSELNMSSLELGDSALYFCASLPRLFRGNLPGELFFGEGSRLTVL.

The chain has TRBV4-2 and TRBJ2-1, with D perhaps matching TRBD2 (6 bases). V dropped 4 bases and J dropped 0 bases, with 10 bases sitting between them. Germline CDR1 is LGHNA and CDR2 is YNFKEQ. The length of the CDR3 is 15 residues. CDR3 amino acids: CASSRDFSSYNEQFF. For the CDR3, the DNA is TGTGCCAGCAGCCGGGACTTCAGCTCCTACAATGAGCAGTTCTTC.

The chain links TRBV7-8 to TRBJ2-2, with 10 bases identical to TRBD2. This CDR3 spans 17 amino acids. In germline, CDR1 is SGHVS, CDR2 FQNEAQ. Unmatched junction bases numbered 4, after V lost 3 bases and J lost 0 bases. CDR3 region: CASSLTSGFANTGELFF. In nucleotides, the CDR3 is TGTGCCAGCAGCTTGACTAGCGGGTTCGCGAACACCGGGGAGCTGTTTTTT.

The chain couples TRBV11-1 to TRBJ2-1, with a weak D call TRBD1 (5 bases). Germline CDR1 is SGHAT and CDR2 is FQDESV (reference sequence). V was shortened by 2 bases and J by 8 bases, with 13 bases between the two germline ends. This CDR3 contains 14 residues. Here the CDR3 DNA reads TGTGCCAGCAGCTTAAGGCTCCCCAGGGATGAGCAGTTCTTC. This codes for CASSLRLPRDEQFF.

The CDR3 spells CASSLLGTGTNYGYTF. Here the CDR3 DNA reads TGTGCCAGCAGCCTCCTGGGGACAGGGACTAACTATGGCTACACCTTC. This chain connects TRBV6-6 to TRBJ1-2; 9 positions match TRBD1. This CDR3 is 16 amino acids long. V shed 6 bases and J 0 bases; nucleotides not matched to a gene: 8. The V gene's germline CDR1 is MNHNY and CDR2 SVGAGI (reference sequence).

The CDR3 protein is CASSQAQGEKLFF. The DNA for the CDR3 is TGCGCCAGCAGCCAGGCACAGGGAGAAAAACTGTTTTTT. The chain is built from TRBV4-1 and TRBJ1-4; D is possibly TRBD1 (6 bases). V was clipped by 3 bases and J by 8 bases, with 10 bases between them. The CDR3 is made up of 13 amino acids. Per germline, CDR1 MGHRA and CDR2 YSYEKL.

V usage is TRBV5-6 and J usage is TRBJ2-7; D unclear. V was trimmed by 0 bases and J by 2 bases, leaving 3 bases between them. Germline CDR1 and CDR2: SGHDT and YYEEEE. The CDR3 runs to 12 residues. The CDR3 nucleotides are TGTGCCAGCAGCTTGGGAGCCTACGAGCAGTACTTC. It specifies CASSLGAYEQYF. Filled out from reference TRBV5-6 and TRBJ2-7, the complete variable domain reads DAGVTQSPTHLIKTRGQQVTLRCSPKSGHDTVSWYQQALGQGPQFIFQYYEEEERQRGNFPDRFSGHQFPNYSSELNVNALLLGDSALYLCASSLGAYEQYFGPGTRLTVT.

This clone has only one observation. The rearrangement uses TRBV19 and TRBJ2-7, with TRBD2 matching over 12 bases. The V gene end was trimmed by 5 bases and the J gene end by 10 bases; junction bases not matched to a gene: 6. This CDR3 comprises 13 residues. Germline V gene sequence: CDR1 LNHDA, CDR2 SQIVND (reference sequence). The CDR3: CASSASGRAPQYF. As DNA, the CDR3 is TGTGCCAGTAGTGCTAGCGGGAGGGCCCCCCAGTACTTC.

The chain has TRBV7-9 and TRBJ1-5, with 7 positions matching TRBD1. Germline CDR1 and CDR2: SEHNR and FQNEAQ (reference sequence). The CDR3 runs to 15 residues. After removal of 5 bases from V and 2 bases from J, the junction contained 6 bases not matched to a gene. The DNA for the CDR3 is TGTGCCAGCAGCCCCAGGGGGGCTGGCAATCAGCCCCAGCATTTT. It encodes CASSPRGAGNQPQHF.